This T cell receptor (beta chain) was identified during a study of blood T cells in healthy people across ages (dated by TCRdb to between 2014 and 2016). In terms of the full investigation: In model experiments, roughly one uniquely barcoded TCR beta cDNA molecule per two T cells was captured by template switching. The study measured age-related changes in TCR beta repertoire diversity using deep sequencing normalized with unique cDNA molecular identifiers. The donors were divided into four age groups: young (average 16 years), middle-aged (about 40), aged (about 62) and long-lived (about 90). To avoid experimental bias, donors of different ages were distributed randomly across sequencing lanes. The study analyzed two additional independent replicas of 1 million unique cDNA reads from the same blood draw for two donors, one aged 18 to 30 and one aged 80 or older.

This clonotype was seen a handful of times. The antigen it binds to is not known. No qualities accompany the bases; no much larger clone lies one base away. Counted from cysteine to phenylalanine, this CDR3 has 14 amino acids. Only the CDR3 region is kept as DNA, spanning 42 bases read in frame from base 1. Deletion took 6 bases off V and 11 bases off J, with a span of 22 bases between the germline ends. CDR1 is given as MDHEN and CDR2 as SYDVKM, both from the germline V gene. The paper as a whole reports these results and caveats: Estimates of total diversity from one million sequenced T cells were regarded as lower bounds and underestimates. Compared with the aged group, the long-lived group had more naive CD4+ T cells, fewer expanded clones and increased TCR diversity, a pattern suggesting age selection. Observed TCR beta diversity correlated strongly with the percentage of naive T cells measured by flow cytometry. As age increased, observed TCR beta diversity per million T cells dropped in a roughly linear way, and a significant reduction was already evident by age roughly 36. Conclusive comparison of naive and antigen-experienced compartments was prevented by the profiling of bulk unsorted PBMCs. Donor CMV infection status was unknown, potentially confounding age-related changes in expanded clonotypes.

Library creation used 5' RACE. The instrument given in TCRdb is Illumina HiSeq 2500. A second PCR of roughly 6 to 11 cycles was performed with a sample-barcoded 5' primer and a J-beta primer mix. A unique molecular identifier was introduced onto each TCR beta cDNA molecule by a template-switch 5' adaptor carrying 12 random nucleotides. Each sample yielded at least 3 million CDR3-containing paired-end reads. All of the RNA was converted into first-strand cDNA using the Mint cDNA synthesis kit, with a TRBC-specific oligonucleotide serving as the primer. After uracil-DNA glycosylase treatment, a first 18-cycle PCR used universal primers M1SS and BC2_uni_R on all cDNA. As for the authors' bioinformatics: Each sample was normalized by randomly selecting 1 million high-quality reads, each carrying a distinct molecular identifier. Instead of being binned into consensus sequences, reads with shared molecular identifiers were discarded. MiTCR, with a Q25 quality threshold and the strictest error-elimination algorithm, was used for CDR3 identification, clonotype clustering and error correction. Lower-bound total TCR beta diversity was estimated with a nonparametric unseen species model using Euler transformation. TCRdb trimmed public reads at Q25 via fastp, called clones via MiXCR and kept in-frame beta chains. Every entry covers one CDR3 protein and lists the most common genes and DNA from its rows. The V and J calls were not made by the authors but by TCRdb's processing. The sample table records over a million distinct CDR3 sequences; more than 35% of these occur just once. 18% of the sample goes to the ten largest clones.

Donors were 39 systemically healthy Caucasian individuals from Russia aged roughly 6 to 90 years. Each donor gave 8 to 10 milliliters of peripheral blood, drawn into EDTA-treated Vacutainer tubes. Ficoll-Paque density-gradient centrifugation was used to isolate PBMCs, with at least 7 million per sample. Total RNA was extracted from PBMCs with Trizol reagent, with at least 5 micrograms obtained per sample. The percentages of naive CD45RAhigh/CD27high T cells were determined by flow cytometry on a PBMC aliquot from every donor. The TCR originated in a woman aged 55 to 70 in good health. Sequencing was done on a sample of blood. The chain links TRBV28 with TRBJ2-5; 8 matching bases give a weak D call of TRBD1. The CDR3 in this case is CASSSGGQVREQYF. The base sequence is TGTGCCAGCAGCTCCGGGGGACAGGTGCGGGAGCAGTACTTC.